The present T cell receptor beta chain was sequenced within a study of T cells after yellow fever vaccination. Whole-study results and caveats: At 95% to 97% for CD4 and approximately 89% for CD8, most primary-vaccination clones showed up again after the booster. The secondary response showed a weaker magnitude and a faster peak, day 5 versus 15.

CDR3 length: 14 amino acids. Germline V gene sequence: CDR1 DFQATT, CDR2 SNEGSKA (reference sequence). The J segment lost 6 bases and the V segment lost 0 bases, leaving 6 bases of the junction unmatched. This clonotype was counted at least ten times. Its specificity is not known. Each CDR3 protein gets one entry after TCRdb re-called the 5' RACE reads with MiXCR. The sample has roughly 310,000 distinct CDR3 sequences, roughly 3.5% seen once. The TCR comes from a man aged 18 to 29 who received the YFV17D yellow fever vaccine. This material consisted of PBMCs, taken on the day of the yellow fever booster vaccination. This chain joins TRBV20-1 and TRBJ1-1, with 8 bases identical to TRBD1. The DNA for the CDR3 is TGCAGTGCTAGAGAAAGGGGGACAGGAGCTGAAGCTTTCTTT. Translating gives CSARERGTGAEAFF.